The sequence of this T cell receptor beta chain was determined in a study of T cells in localized non-small cell lung cancer. The study, taken as a whole, reports: The greatest T cell clonality was found in uninvolved adjacent lung (higher than in tumor).

As for this clone: Its antigen is not known.

CDR3 length: 15 residues. With V trimmed by 2 bases and J by 5 bases, 9 bases remained unmatched. Germline loops: CDR1 MNHEY, CDR2 SMNVEV (reference sequence). Profiled with immunoSEQ multiplex PCR; TCRdb holds only in-frame clones, not every one. The table shows tens of thousands of clones, with 70% to 90% occurring only once. This rearrangement joins TRBV27 to TRBJ2-7; 7 nucleotides align to TRBD1. The sequences come from peripheral blood, collected before any cancer treatment. This TCR derives from a woman aged 18-55 years with stage III lung adenocarcinoma. CDR3 in DNA: TGTGCCAGCAGTTTAGGGACAGCTAATAACCACGAGCAGTACTTC. It specifies CASSLGTANNHEQYF.